The sequence of this TCR beta chain was determined in a study of cytomegalovirus exposure and HLA in healthy donors. Whole-study context: Out of 150 million to 200 million T cells, an earlier analysis found about 120 million unique TCR beta sequences in total. Study results and caveats: For most TCR sequences rarity was the rule, although some public TCRs occurred in many donors. Excluded were some V segments that proved indistinguishable, including TRBV6-2 and TRBV6-3.

Regarding this clone: Antigen specificity is unknown. One junction end does not reproduce the germline sequence, and a read error may be involved.

From germline, CDR1 is SSHAT and CDR2 FNYEAQ (reference sequence). This CDR3 spans 14 amino acids. The PCR contained 60 Vbeta and 13 Jbeta primers. As handled by the study authors: An analysis performed later counted 70 million to 90 million unique TCR beta chains (approximately 11 million of them shared). The data were produced by immunoSEQ multiplex PCR, yet TCRdb's version contains in-frame clones alone and is incomplete. D and trimming were read from the DNA, whereas the V and J calls and clone size are those reported in that table. Counted here are approximately 280,000 clones, about nine tenths occurring once; the ten biggest clones make up roughly 4%.

The rearrangement joins TRBV7-7 to TRBJ2-1; D is unresolved. Specimen: PBMCs. The TCR originated in a middle-aged man in good health and CMV-seropositive. The CDR3 coding sequence is TGTGCTAGCAGCCCCTTAGGAGCGTGGAGTGAGCAGTTCTTC. Translating it yields CASSPLGAWSEQFF.